The entry that follows covers one TCR beta chain sequence. This sample was taken from a study of CD8+ T cells in alopecia areata. Extracted RNA was reverse transcribed into cDNA, the sequencing template. Here immunoSEQ multiplex PCR was the method, and the copy in TCRdb shows in-frame clones only, minus some. Of about 19,000 clones in the sample, 60% to 65% are singletons; the top ten hold roughly 4.8%. The CDR3 spans 15 residues. V was cut by 3 bases and J by 1 base, with 12 bases left in between. Germline V gene lookup returns CDR1 MNHNS and CDR2 SASEGT. CD4+ cells obtained from 5 or 6 patients were subjected to sorting into CD25+CD127- cells.

Specimen: CD4+ Tregs sorted from blood. This TCR came from a human donor with alopecia areata. The rearrangement uses TRBV6-1 and TRBJ1-1; tentative D call: TRBD1 (5 bases). Here the CDR3 DNA reads TGTGCCAGCAGTGAGCCGGGGCGTGGGAACACTGAAGCTTTCTTT. As protein: CASSEPGRGNTEAFF.